The 26 T cell receptor beta chains given below trace back to one sample, sequenced in a study of regulatory T cells in long-lasting Graves disease. As for time point: persistent/refractory GD, antithyroid drugs over 5 years with positive TRAb. Making the TCR library involved RNA that had been extracted from PBMCs. To make TCR beta libraries, researchers used iRepertoire HTBI primers and Arm-PCR of CDR3 regions. TCRdb redid the calling of the multiplex PCR reads with MiXCR, one entry per CDR3 protein. The table has 350,000 to 500,000 distinct CDR3 sequences, under 25% seen once. The sample in question was peripheral blood mononuclear cells (PBMCs), obtained when the disease was refractory, from a patient treated with antithyroid drugs. The receptors derive from a female donor with Graves disease.

Notes on this clonotype: With a much larger clone just one base away, this may be a read error. The rearrangement links TRBV20-1 to TRBJ2-4, with TRBD2 identical over 10 bases. Germline V lookup: CDR1 DFQATT, CDR2 SNEGSKA (reference sequence). V shed 7 bases, J shed 8 bases, and the junction held 17 bases outside the gene matches. The CDR3 consists of 16 residues. The CDR3 is CSVPAGASGSTDIQYF. For the CDR3, the DNA is TGCAGTGTCCCGGCTGGGGCTAGCGGGAGTACGGACATTCAGTACTTC.

The gene calls are TRBV6-2 or TRBV6-3 and TRBJ1-4, with D perhaps TRBD1 (6 bases). This CDR3 has 11 residues. Between the trimmed V and J ends, which lost 9 bases and 10 bases, there was a span of 12 bases. CDR1 MNHEY and CDR2 SVGEGT come from the germline V gene. CDR3 protein: CASGQRRKLFF. The CDR3 region has the DNA TGTGCCAGTGGACAGCGGCGAAAACTGTTTTTT.

This clonotype has just one count. This clone may be a read error of a much larger clone one base away. The chain is built from TRBV6-1 and TRBJ2-7; 8 bases are a match to TRBD2. This CDR3 spans 15 amino acids. Germline assignment: CDR1 MNHNS and CDR2 SASEGT. Written as DNA, the CDR3 is TGTGCCTGCAGACTCCGGGAGGGTTCCACCTACGAGCAGTACTTC. The encoded protein is CACRLREGSTYEQYF.

In its sample, this clonotype was seen a few times. The V and J genes are TRBV3-1 and TRBJ1-4; 7 positions match TRBD1. J was trimmed by 7 bases and V by 6 bases; bases with no gene match: 5. CDR1 LGHDT and CDR2 YNNKEL come from the germline V gene (reference sequence). This CDR3 region has 13 residues. The CDR3 bases are TGTGCCAGCAGGCCAGGGGGGGGTGAAAAACTGTTTTTT. Protein sequence: CASRPGGGEKLFF.

There are many counts of this clonotype. This sequence joins TRBV6-2 or TRBV6-3 and TRBJ2-5; 8 bases map to TRBD2. Germline trimming cut 2 bases from V and 5 bases from J; bases unmatched to any gene: 7. Germline CDR1 reads MNHEY; CDR2 reads SVGEGT. This CDR3 is built from 15 residues. The CDR3 DNA reads as TGTGCCAGCAGTTACAGTCCGGGAGGGGGGGAGACCCAGTACTTC. Translation: CASSYSPGGGETQYF.

This clonotype was detected ten times or more. V is TRBV7-3 and J is TRBJ2-2; possibly TRBD1 or TRBD2 for D (5 bases each). The CDR3 is 15 residues long. Germline V gives CDR1 SGHTA, CDR2 FQGTGA. The V gene lost 5 bases and the J gene lost 1 base, with 11 bases spanning the gap. CDR3 sequence (DNA): TGTGCCAGCAGCCGAACGGGGCAGAACACCGGGGAGCTGTTTTTT. It specifies CASSRTGQNTGELFF.

This chain links TRBV5-1 with TRBJ2-2, with no clear D. This CDR3 comprises 15 residues. V dropped 0 bases and J dropped 0 bases, with 6 bases sitting between them. From germline, CDR1 is SGHRS and CDR2 YFSETQ. The CDR3 DNA is TGCGCCAGCAGCTTGGAGGGTTCGAACACCGGGGAGCTGTTTTTT. Translating gives CASSLEGSNTGELFF.

This clonotype was seen just once. Here the CDR3 DNA reads TGCAGTGTTCGCGGACAGGGTTCCGATGAGCAGTTCTTC. Its protein product is CSVRGQGSDEQFF. The gene calls are TRBV20-1 and TRBJ2-1; 8 bases map to TRBD1. Germline V gene lookup returns CDR1 DFQATT and CDR2 SNEGSKA (reference sequence). The CDR3 runs to 13 residues. The V and J ends lost 7 bases and 8 bases, in that order; junction bases with no gene match: 10.

The sample holds many counts of this clonotype. The genes are TRBV27 and TRBJ2-6; 9 nucleotides align to TRBD1. CDR3 size: 18 residues. Germline CDR1 is MNHEY and CDR2 is SMNVEV (reference sequence). The ends lost 7 bases at V and 4 bases at J; junction bases unmatched: 14. The CDR3 nucleotides are TGTGCCAGCACCACTCAGACGGGGACAGGGACCGGGGCCAACGTCCTGACTTTC. This sequence encodes CASTTQTGTGTGANVLTF. The full variable domain, with the rest looked up from reference TRBV27 and TRBJ2-6, is EAQVTQNPRYLITVTGKKLTVTCSQNMNHEYMSWYRQDPGLGLRQIYYSMNVEVTDKGDVPEGYKVSRKEKRNFPLILESPSPNQTSLYFCASTTQTGTGTGANVLTFGAGSRLTVL.

This clonotype appeared many times. The rearrangement uses TRBV12-3 or TRBV12-4 and TRBJ2-7, with D tentatively TRBD1 (5 bases). Trimming cost V 4 bases and J 0 bases, with 10 bases left between them. The CDR3 is 14 amino acids. CDR3 DNA: TGTGCCAGCAGTTGGGGCAGTGGCTCCTACGAGCAGTACTTC. Translating it yields CASSWGSGSYEQYF.

Many counts were recorded for this clonotype. The rearrangement uses TRBV24-1 and TRBJ2-7; D is uncertain. Germline V gene lookup returns CDR1 KGHDR and CDR2 SFDVKD. The CDR3 covers 11 residues. V lost 2 bases and J lost 4, with 2 bases in between. In DNA form, the CDR3 reads TGTGCCACCAGTGATTCGTACGAGCAGTACTTC. Protein sequence: CATSDSYEQYF.

This clonotype was seen at least ten times. The chain is built from TRBV27 and TRBJ1-6; D is unresolved. The germline gives CDR1 MNHEY, CDR2 SMNVEV (reference sequence). V was trimmed by 3 bases and J by 7 bases, leaving 10 bases between them. The CDR3 is 14 residues long. The DNA for the CDR3 is TGTGCCAGCAGTTTGTGGGTTGGAAATTCACCCCTCCACTTT. It translates to CASSLWVGNSPLHF.

This clonotype was seen more than once but under ten times. The chain recombines TRBV7-9 with TRBJ2-1, with TRBD1 identical over 9 bases. The CDR3 length is 11 residues. Germline assignment: CDR1 SEHNR and CDR2 FQNEAQ (reference sequence). V lost 4 bases and J lost 15; bases outside the gene matches: 4. CDR3 in DNA: TGTGCCAGCAGCTCTGGACAGGGGTTGTTCTTC. This encodes CASSSGQGLFF.

This clonotype was observed a handful of times. This sequence joins TRBV19 and TRBJ2-6, with D tentatively TRBD1 (6 bases). Germline V gene lookup returns CDR1 LNHDA and CDR2 SQIVND (reference sequence). The CDR3 is 13 amino acids. V was cut by 6 bases and J by 8 bases, with 11 bases left in between. The CDR3 sequence: CASSTDRTNVLTF. As DNA, the CDR3 is TGTGCCAGTAGCACCGACAGGACCAACGTCCTGACTTTC.

The chain carries TRBV19 and TRBJ2-3, with 8 nucleotides matching TRBD2. V lost 1 base and J lost 4; bases outside the gene matches: 4. The CDR3 spans 15 residues. Looked up from germline, CDR1 is LNHDA and CDR2 is SQIVND (reference sequence). The DNA for the CDR3 is TGTGCCAGTAGTATAGGAGCGGGAGCTCCAGATACGCAGTATTTT. Translated: CASSIGAGAPDTQYF.

This clonotype was observed at least ten times. This chain joins TRBV15 and TRBJ1-1; weak D call: TRBD1 (6 bases). Trimming cost V 7 bases and J 7 bases, with 22 bases left between them. This CDR3 has 15 residues. CDR1 LNHNV and CDR2 YYDKDF come from the germline V gene (reference sequence). The CDR3 region is CATTLAGQRNYEAFF. The CDR3 DNA reads TGTGCCACCACTCTGGCAGGACAGAGAAACTATGAAGCTTTCTTT.

This clonotype came up many times. This rearrangement joins TRBV2 to TRBJ2-6; either TRBD1 or TRBD2 may supply D (5 bases each). Trimming cost V 10 bases and J 0 bases, with 16 bases left between them. In germline, CDR1 is SNHLY, CDR2 FYNNEI. The CDR3 contains 16 residues. CDR3 nucleotides: TGTGCCAAACAACGGGGCTATACCTCTGGGGCCAACGTCCTGACTTTC. Residues: CAKQRGYTSGANVLTF.

This clonotype came up once. With a far larger clone one base away, a read error is the likely cause. This chain uses TRBV10-1 with TRBJ2-7, with TRBD1 matching over 9 bases. Germline lookup yields CDR1 WNHNN and CDR2 SYGVQD (reference sequence). V gave up 10 bases and J gave up 3 bases; unmatched junction bases: 10. The CDR3 extends over 14 amino acids. CDR3 sequence reads: CATSLGQGSYEQYF. For the CDR3, the DNA is TGCGCCACCTCCCTGGGACAGGGCAGCTACGAGCAGTACTTC.

In its sample, this clonotype was seen many times. The J gene is TRBJ2-5, the V gene TRBV6-1; D remains unclear. V was shortened by 6 bases and J by 9 bases, with 11 bases between the two germline ends. This CDR3 region has 11 residues. CDR1 and CDR2 (germline): MNHNS, SASEGT. The DNA for the CDR3 is TGTGCCAGCAGAGCCTCTTTCTCCCAGTACTTC. It translates to CASRASFSQYF.

This clonotype was counted ten times or more. The chain joins TRBV6-1 to TRBJ1-2; D possibly corresponds to TRBD1 (6 bases). The germline V gene encodes CDR1 MNHNS and CDR2 SASEGT. This CDR3 has 13 residues. Trimming stripped 5 bases from V and 1 base from J, with 8 bases between. The CDR3 DNA follows: TGTGCCAGCAGTACAGGGAATAACTATGGCTACACCTTC. Its protein is CASSTGNNYGYTF.

A remark on this clonotype: Since the CDR3 does not end with the conserved phenylalanine or tryptophan, this likely comes from a read error. This sequence joins TRBV28 and TRBJ2-7, with 7 bases aligning to TRBD2. Germline assignment: CDR1 MDHEN and CDR2 SYDVKM. The length of the CDR3 is 14 residues. The V and J ends lost 6 bases and 4 bases, in that order; junction bases with no gene match: 9. The CDR3 nucleotides read TGTGCCAGCAGCTCAGACGTCGGGGGGTACGAGCAGTACCTC. Amino acids: CASSSDVGGYEQYL.

This chain joins TRBV6-1 and TRBJ1-2, with 8 bases fitting TRBD1. J lost 8 bases, V lost 5 bases, and 7 bases had no gene match. The CDR3 totals 13 residues. Germline V gene data show CDR1 as MNHNS and CDR2 as SASEGT. CDR3 bases: TGTGCCAGCAGTCACGACAGGGGAAGGGGCTACACCTTC. Its protein is CASSHDRGRGYTF.

This clonotype occurred a few times. The rearrangement uses TRBV28 and TRBJ1-1; TRBD1 is a possible D gene (5 bases). CDR1 and CDR2 from the germline V gene are MDHEN and SYDVKM. V was cut by 5 bases and J by 9 bases, with 19 bases left in between. The CDR3 consists of 14 residues. CDR3 DNA: TGTGCCAGCAGTCAGGAAGGGGCATGGACTCAAGCTTTCTTT. Its translation is CASSQEGAWTQAFF.

The chain couples TRBV7-9 to TRBJ2-7; D possibly matches TRBD1 or TRBD2 (5 bases each). The CDR3 loop spans 17 amino acids. From germline, CDR1 is SEHNR and CDR2 FQNEAQ (reference sequence). Trimming took off 5 bases at V and 0 bases at J, with 20 bases between the two ends. The chain's CDR3 is CASSPPAWGSNSYEQYF. The CDR3 DNA sequence: TGTGCCAGCAGCCCTCCCGCTTGGGGGAGTAACTCCTACGAGCAGTACTTC. Drawing the rest from reference TRBV7-9 and TRBJ2-7, the complete variable domain is DTGVSQNPRHKITKRGQNVTFRCDPISEHNRLYWYRQTLGQGPEFLTYFQNEAQLEKSRLLSDRFSAERPKGSFSTLEIQRTEQGDSAMYLCASSPPAWGSNSYEQYFGPGTRLTVT.

This sequence joins TRBV6-1 and TRBJ1-1, with 9 bases identical to TRBD1. Per the germline V gene, CDR1 is MNHNS and CDR2 is SASEGT. V lost 7 bases, J lost 0 bases, and 6 bases stayed unmatched. This CDR3 comprises 15 residues. The CDR3 sequence is CASTPGQGMNTEAFF. For the CDR3, the DNA is TGTGCCAGCACCCCAGGACAGGGGATGAACACTGAAGCTTTCTTT.

This clonotype has a count of ten or more. The CDR3 is CASTSSAKGETQYF. CDR3 nucleotide sequence: TGTGCCAGCACCTCCAGCGCCAAGGGAGAGACCCAGTACTTC. The chain uses TRBV28 and TRBJ2-5, with no clear D. Trimming removed 7 bases from V and 4 bases from J, with 16 bases in between. The CDR3 length is 14 residues. Germline CDR1 and CDR2: MDHEN and SYDVKM. The full variable domain, its missing parts supplied by reference TRBV28 and TRBJ2-5, is DVKVTQSSRYLVKRTGEKVFLECVQDMDHENMFWYRQDPGLGLRLIYFSYDVKMKEKGDIPEGYSVSREKKERFSLILESASTNQTSMYLCASTSSAKGETQYFGPGTRLLVL.